The clone carrying this T cell receptor (beta chain) was seen only once. The source of the sample is a study of blood T cell repertoires in COVID-19. On the study more broadly: Italy, Spain and the United States were the sources of the convalescent and acute COVID-19 samples.

Original data processing: Amplification of reference gene primers provided the estimated nucleated cell counts. Measured with immunoSEQ multiplex PCR; TCRdb has only the in-frame clones, and not every one. V and J calls and clone size follow that table, whereas D and trimming were derived from the DNA. The data show 250,000 to 300,000 clones, roughly 85% seen once. The receptor's source is an older woman with acute or convalescent COVID-19. The sequenced material came from peripheral blood.

CDR3 loop: CASSQRQGFLSPLHF. As DNA, the CDR3 is TGTGCCAGCAGCCAGCGACAGGGCTTCCTTTCACCCCTCCACTTT. The gene calls are TRBV3-1 (or the pseudogene TRBV3-2) and TRBJ1-6, with 7 positions matching TRBD1. Germline V gene data show CDR1 as LGHDT and CDR2 as YNNKEL (reference sequence). The CDR3 runs to 15 residues. V dropped 3 bases and J dropped 9; count of bases not matched to a gene: 8.